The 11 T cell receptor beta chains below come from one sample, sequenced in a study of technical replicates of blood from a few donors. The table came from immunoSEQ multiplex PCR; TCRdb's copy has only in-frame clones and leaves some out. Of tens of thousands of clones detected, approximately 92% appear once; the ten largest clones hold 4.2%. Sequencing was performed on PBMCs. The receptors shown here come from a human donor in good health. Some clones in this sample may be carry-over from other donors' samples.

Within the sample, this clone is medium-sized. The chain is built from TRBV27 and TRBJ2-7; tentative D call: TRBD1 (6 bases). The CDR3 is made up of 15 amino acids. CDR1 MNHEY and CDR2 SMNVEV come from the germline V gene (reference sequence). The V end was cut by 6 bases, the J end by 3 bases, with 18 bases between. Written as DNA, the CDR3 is TGTGCCAGCAGCGGCAAGGGGGTCTTTAACTACGAGCAGTACTTC. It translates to CASSGKGVFNYEQYF.

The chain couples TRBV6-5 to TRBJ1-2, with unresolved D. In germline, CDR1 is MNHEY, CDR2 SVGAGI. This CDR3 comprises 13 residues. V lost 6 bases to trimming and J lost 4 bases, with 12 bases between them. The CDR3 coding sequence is TGTGCCAGCAGGACGGGAACGGGCTATGGCTACACCTTC. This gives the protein CASRTGTGYGYTF.

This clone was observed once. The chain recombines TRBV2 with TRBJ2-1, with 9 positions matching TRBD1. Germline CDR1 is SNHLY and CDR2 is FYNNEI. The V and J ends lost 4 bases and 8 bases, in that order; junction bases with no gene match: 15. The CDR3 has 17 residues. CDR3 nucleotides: TGTGCCAGCAGTGGCCCCCCGGGGTACAGGGGGCCGGATGAGCAGTTCTTC. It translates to CASSGPPGYRGPDEQFF.

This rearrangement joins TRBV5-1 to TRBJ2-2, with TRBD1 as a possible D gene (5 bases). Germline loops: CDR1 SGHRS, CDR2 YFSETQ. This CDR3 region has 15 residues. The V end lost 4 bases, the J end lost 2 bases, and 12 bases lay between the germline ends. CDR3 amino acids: CASSPPGHNTGELFF. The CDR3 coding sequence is TGCGCCAGCAGCCCGCCTGGACACAACACCGGGGAGCTGTTTTTT.

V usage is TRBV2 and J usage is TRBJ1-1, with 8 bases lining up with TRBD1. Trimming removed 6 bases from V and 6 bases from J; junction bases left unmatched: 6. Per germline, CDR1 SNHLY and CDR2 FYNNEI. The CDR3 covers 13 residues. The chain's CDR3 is CASRTGEKAEAFF. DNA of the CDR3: TGTGCCAGCAGGACAGGGGAAAAGGCTGAAGCTTTCTTT.

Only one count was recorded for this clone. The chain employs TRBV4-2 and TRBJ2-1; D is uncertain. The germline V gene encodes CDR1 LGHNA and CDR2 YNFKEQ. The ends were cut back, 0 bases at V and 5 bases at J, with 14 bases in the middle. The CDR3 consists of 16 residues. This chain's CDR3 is CASSQDRVGGHNEQFF. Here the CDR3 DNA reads TGTGCCAGCAGCCAAGATCGAGTTGGTGGTCACAATGAGCAGTTCTTC.

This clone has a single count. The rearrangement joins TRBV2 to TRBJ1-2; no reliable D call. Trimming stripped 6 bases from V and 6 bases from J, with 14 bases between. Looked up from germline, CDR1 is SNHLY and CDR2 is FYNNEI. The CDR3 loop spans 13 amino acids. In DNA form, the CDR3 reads TGTGCCAGCAGAACTGGAGTCCGGGATGGCTACACCTTC. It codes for CASRTGVRDGYTF.

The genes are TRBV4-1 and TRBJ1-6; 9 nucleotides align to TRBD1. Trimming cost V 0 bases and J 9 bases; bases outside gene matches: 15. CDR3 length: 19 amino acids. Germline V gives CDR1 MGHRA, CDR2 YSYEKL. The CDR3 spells CASSQERMDPGQGRSPLHF. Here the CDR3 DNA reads TGCGCCAGCAGCCAAGAAAGAATGGATCCGGGACAGGGTCGTTCACCCCTCCACTTT.

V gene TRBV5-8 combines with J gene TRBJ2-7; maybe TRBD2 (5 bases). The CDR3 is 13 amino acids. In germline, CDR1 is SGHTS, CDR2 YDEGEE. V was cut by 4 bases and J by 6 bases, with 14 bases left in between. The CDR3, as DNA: TGTGCCAGCAGCAAAAACCGCGGGTTCGAGCAGTACTTC. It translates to CASSKNRGFEQYF.

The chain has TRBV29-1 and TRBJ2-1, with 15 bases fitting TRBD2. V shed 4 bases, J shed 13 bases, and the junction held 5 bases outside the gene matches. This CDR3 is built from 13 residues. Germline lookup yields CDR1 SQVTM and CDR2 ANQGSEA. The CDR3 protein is CSVAGLAGGPQFF. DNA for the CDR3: TGCAGCGTTGCGGGACTAGCGGGGGGACCCCAGTTCTTC.

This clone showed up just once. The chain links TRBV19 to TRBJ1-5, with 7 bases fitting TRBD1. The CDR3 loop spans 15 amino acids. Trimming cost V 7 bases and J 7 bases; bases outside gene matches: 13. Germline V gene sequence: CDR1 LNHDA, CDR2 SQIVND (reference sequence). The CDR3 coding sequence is TGTGCCAGTACCGCGGACAGGTCTTGGCGGCAGCCCCAGCATTTT. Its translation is CASTADRSWRQPQHF.